This T cell receptor (beta chain) was recovered during a study of cytomegalovirus exposure and HLA in healthy donors (dated by TCRdb to 2015 to 2018). Background for the entire study: An earlier analysis of 587 of the donors reported 276 Gb of sequence data and 117 million unique TCR beta sequences obtained from roughly 180 million T cells. Because of strong linkage in the cohort, roughly 5 DR-DQ haplotypes were treated as single units for association and clustering. Donor age, sex, ethnicity and CMV serostatus were compiled alongside the repertoire data. Both class I and class II loci were covered by HLA typing, at four-digit resolution. An earlier analysis of roughly 600 of the donors used high-throughput TCR beta sequencing to judge whether each TCR beta V gene segment behaved as functional or pseudogenic. All discovery cohort repertoires had been generated using a single sequencing platform. Among roughly 400 genotyped donors of the cohort, an average of about 240,000 unique TCR beta nucleotide sequences were sequenced per donor, around 18% of them non-productive. The study aimed to test whether cataloging public T cell receptors could reveal signatures of past pathogen exposure. High-throughput TCR immunosequencing, statistical association of individual TCRs with disease status, and machine learning were combined to predict cytomegalovirus infection status. Among the roughly 380 genotyped donors, around 81% belonged to the genetic ancestry cluster associated with self-reported Caucasian donors. A separate validation cohort of 100 to 150 different subjects was used in addition to the 666-subject first cohort. An early release that covered some 640 HLA-typed donors contained 300 to 350 gigabases of sequencing data and some 87 million unique TCR sequences. A later genetic analysis took genome-wide SNP genotypes for about three fifths of the 666 donors and used that subset as a discovery cohort. Typing coverage varied by locus: about 620-630 donors for A, B, C, DRB1 and DQB1; more than 500 for DQA1; around 570 for DPA1; about 450 for DPB1. Rather than drawing on any new phenotypic data, the later analysis identified candidate immune exposures from TCR beta sequences and the way those sequences occurred across donors. A later analysis re-analyzed previously published TCR beta repertoires from 650 to 800 donors and added high-resolution HLA genotyping to study TCR occurrence patterns. The T cell repertoires of 700 or so subjects were profiled by immunosequencing and related to cytomegalovirus serostatus.

Sequences ENHRY (CDR1) and SYGVKD (CDR2) are obtained from the germline V gene. The V and J ends are trimmed by 3 bases and 6 bases, leaving 4 bases between them. The CDR3 runs 11 residues from the cysteine to the phenylalanine. Only CDR3 DNA remains: 33 bases, in frame from the first base. About this clone itself: Its target antigen remains unknown. Within one base of it there is no much larger clone, and no base qualities were kept.

The library was obtained by the immunoSEQ multiplex PCR assay. For the multiplex PCR, a mixture combining 60 forward primers for TCR Vbeta segments and 13 reverse primers for TCR Jbeta segments was used. The CDR3 region of rearranged TCR beta genes was amplified from genomic DNA by a multiplex PCR assay. The Illumina HiSeq System was used to sequence the amplified TCR beta libraries as 87-base-pair reads. The study's processing was this. Across the 500 to 850 repertoires, a later analysis counted about 81 million unique TCR beta chains, some 11 million of which were shared by at least two donors. To remove PCR and sequencing errors, raw reads were error-corrected and collapsed into unique sequences using a nearest-neighbor algorithm that merged closely related sequences. Alignment of CDR3 sequences to IMGT reference sequences was used to assign V, D and J gene segments. For a sequence to be retained, a match of at least six nucleotides was required to both a V gene segment and a J gene segment. A rearrangement was called productive if the CDR3 had no stop codons and remained in frame with V and J, and every other rearrangement was called non-productive. Following IMGT convention, CDR3 was defined as the stretch from the second conserved V-encoded cysteine to the conserved J-encoded phenylalanine. Sequences without an unambiguous match to a single V gene segment were excluded from the earlier analysis of a few hundred of the donors. In an earlier analysis of approximately 500 of the donors, a V segment was called functional when productive rearrangements were above 56.7%, and segregating when the standard deviation between donors exceeded 5%. To diagnose cytomegalovirus status from the catalog of TCR beta chain sequences, a statistical classification framework was built. V and J gene assignment, in a later analysis, came from comparing TCR nucleotide sequences with IMGT/GENE-DB human TR gene sequences. Using the TCRdist pipeline, a later analysis assigned CDR3 sequences along with most-parsimonious VDJ recombination scenarios. In a later analysis, every TCR beta chain was defined by the combination of its CDR3 amino acid sequence and its V-gene family, and reads without a unique V-gene family were dropped. A later analysis removed nearly 600 highly shared, low-generation-probability nucleotide sequences to deal with suspected cross-contamination and a sequencing artifact. In a later analysis, a clonal expansion index was calculated for each public chain from normalized within-repertoire ranks of inferred template counts. In a later analysis, generation probabilities were computed using a VDJ recombination model fitted to out-of-frame rearrangements, and the results were checked against IGoR. A later analysis scored TCR-TCR, TCR-HLA and TCR-CMV co-occurrence with hypergeometric tests, applying a repertoire-size bias correction to TCR pairs. In a later analysis, false discovery rates were estimated by permuting HLA or CMV assignments 20 times. In a later analysis, co-occurring TCRs were grouped using DBSCAN, with TCRdist sequence similarity added in when clustering inside HLA-allele-positive subsets. Repertoires with fewer than 30,000 or more than 120,000 public chains, plus five repertoires with anomalous nucleotide sharing, were excluded from co-occurrence clustering. TCRdb mirrors the immuneACCESS table, restricted to in-frame sequences. Some clones are absent from its copies; in checked studies, under half trace to an unresolved V gene, and the reason for the others is unknown. That table supplies the V and J calls and clone size; D and trimming were determined from the DNA. This sample gives roughly 98,000 clones in total; about four fifths of them show up just once. The ten largest clones represent 13% to 15% of the sample.

What the research found in general, with its limitations: While some public TCRs were present in many individuals, most TCR sequences turned up only very rarely across donors. In both the original and validation cohorts, the classifier was reported to diagnose cytomegalovirus status with high specificity and sensitivity. A later analysis associated some 17,000 TCR beta sequences with specific HLA alleles at a false discovery rate of 0.05. In a later genetic analysis, fewer N-insertions in productive TCRs were reported among donors in an Asian-associated ancestry cluster than the roughly 700-donor mean. A later analysis found that most CMV-associated TCR beta chains appeared HLA-restricted, with HLA associations seemingly driven largely by CMV exposure. Because HLA typing was unavailable for some donors at each locus, only the typed subset was used in association tests. In vitro tests confirmed that a few of the cytomegalovirus-associated TCR beta chains recognize cytomegalovirus antigens. The study listed 150 to 200 TCR beta chains as associated with cytomegalovirus. Compared with equally common non-associated chains, HLA-associated TCR beta chains in a later analysis were more clonally expanded and had lower generation probabilities. Presence/absence analyses assumed roughly uniform sequencing depth across donors, an assumption that may not hold. This cohort had only TCR beta chains sequenced, and the lack of alpha or paired-chain data limited which features could be detected. In a later analysis, several top co-occurrence clusters were reported to appear linked to parvovirus B19, influenza, CMV and Epstein-Barr virus. A cluster of highly shared sequence variants was judged likely to be a technical artifact of the sequencing pipeline. Because the 87-base-pair reads could not distinguish some IMGT-functional V segments, including TRBV6-2 and TRBV6-3, those segments were excluded. Linkage disequilibrium might explain the correlated functional status among segregating V segments, but an unknown experimental factor could not be ruled out. Seventeen rarely observed V segments, including chromosome 9 orphons, were excluded from the earlier analysis of a few hundred of the donors because counts were too low. In a later analysis, the rate of TCR association differed among HLA loci, with DRB1 alleles having the most associated TCRs and HLA-C alleles having the fewest. The authors suggested that the approach could potentially be generalized to other disease states and immunological phenotypes. V-gene and J-gene trimming of TCR beta chains was associated with a missense DCLRE1C variant in a later genetic analysis, and the association was replicated in an independent cohort. Strong co-occurrence of HLA alleles, especially DR and DQ, made assigning TCR associations to individual alleles difficult. Broadly in line with IMGT annotations, most TCR beta V segments showed up in productive rearrangements about 87% or about 30% of the time in an earlier analysis of under 700 of the donors. A further reported finding was that TCR beta sequences accurately predicted the HLA-A and HLA-B alleles for most subjects in the first cohort. For the cohort, immune exposure information was limited to CMV serostatus.

The cohort was made up of around 720 healthy bone marrow donors. All cohort members were sampled while nominally healthy, although unrecorded immune exposures were likely present. The donor tested CMV seropositive and was one of the 289 seropositive cohort members. A peripheral blood sample was collected from each donor, and TCR beta sequencing was performed on peripheral blood mononuclear cells. The Qiagen DNeasy Blood Extraction Kit was used to extract genomic DNA from the blood cell samples. The sequencing input was PBMCs. The sequence joins TRBV10-3 to TRBJ2-3; the D segment cannot be called with confidence. The clonotype was recovered from a woman aged 70 to 79 in good health and CMV-seropositive. The DNA is as follows: TGTGCCATCAGTGATTCTGATACGCAGTATTTT. Its translation is CAISDSDTQYF.